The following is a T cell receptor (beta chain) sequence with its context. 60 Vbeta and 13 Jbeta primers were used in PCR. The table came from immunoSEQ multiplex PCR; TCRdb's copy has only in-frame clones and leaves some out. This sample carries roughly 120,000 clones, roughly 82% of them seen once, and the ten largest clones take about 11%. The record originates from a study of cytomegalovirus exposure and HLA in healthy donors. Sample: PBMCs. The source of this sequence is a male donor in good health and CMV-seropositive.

The CDR3 coding sequence is TGCGCCAGCAGCCAAGTATTCCCCACTCCGGGACAGGGGCGGTCCGGGGAGCTGTTTTTT. Translated: CASSQVFPTPGQGRSGELFF. The chain uses TRBV4-1 and TRBJ2-2, with 10 bases aligning to TRBD1. The CDR3 loop spans 20 amino acids. Germline V gene sequence: CDR1 MGHRA, CDR2 YSYEKL. The junction had 17 bases not matched to a gene; V was cut back by 1 base and J by 6 bases.